This T cell receptor beta chain was observed in a study of blood T cell repertoires in COVID-19. About the research overall: Acute and convalescent COVID-19 specimens originated in the United States, Italy and Spain. T cells, B-cell-depleted T cells, or PBMCs provided the cDNA or gDNA that served as material.

During active infection, Seattle patients enrolled and were then monitored through disease. As processed by the authors: Amplification of reference gene primers provided the estimated nucleated cell counts. Libraries were prepared by immunoSEQ multiplex PCR; TCRdb keeps only in-frame clonotypes and omits some of them. The V and J calls and clone size were taken over from that table, and D and trimming were inferred from the DNA. This sample has about 220,000 clones, with roughly 85% found just once. The clonotype comes from a woman between 70 and 85 years old with COVID-19, enrolled during active disease. Sequencing used peripheral blood.

The CDR3 here is CATAPSPPEATGELFF. DNA of the CDR3: TGTGCCACTGCGCCTTCCCCCCCAGAGGCCACCGGGGAGCTGTTTTTT. The rearrangement uses TRBV24-1 and TRBJ2-2; D remains unclear. V lost 10 bases and J lost 4, with 21 bases in between. The CDR3 extends over 16 amino acids. Germline assignment: CDR1 KGHDR and CDR2 SFDVKD.